The clone carrying this T cell receptor beta chain was seen once. Its target is unknown. Germline CDR1 SGHAT, CDR2 FQNNGV. The V end was cut by 5 bases, the J end by 5 bases, with 21 bases between. This CDR3 is 17 amino acids long. This sample was included in a study of response to subunit inactivated influenza vaccine. Study-wide points: The study's authors posited that every seasonal influenza vaccination enlists few new T cells.

TCRdb reanalysed the RT-PCR reads using MiXCR and keeps one entry per CDR3 protein. Of about 530,000 distinct CDR3 sequences listed, approximately 12% are singletons. The V call is TRBV11-2, the J call TRBJ2-2; tentative D call: TRBD1 (6 bases). The sequencing used PBMCs from blood, collected roughly 6 weeks after vaccination. The receptor comes from a man aged 50 to 60 who received an inactivated influenza vaccine. The CDR3 bases are TGTGCCAGCAGCCCAATACGGACCAACAGGGAAACCGGGGAGCTGTTTTTT. Encoded protein: CASSPIRTNRETGELFF.